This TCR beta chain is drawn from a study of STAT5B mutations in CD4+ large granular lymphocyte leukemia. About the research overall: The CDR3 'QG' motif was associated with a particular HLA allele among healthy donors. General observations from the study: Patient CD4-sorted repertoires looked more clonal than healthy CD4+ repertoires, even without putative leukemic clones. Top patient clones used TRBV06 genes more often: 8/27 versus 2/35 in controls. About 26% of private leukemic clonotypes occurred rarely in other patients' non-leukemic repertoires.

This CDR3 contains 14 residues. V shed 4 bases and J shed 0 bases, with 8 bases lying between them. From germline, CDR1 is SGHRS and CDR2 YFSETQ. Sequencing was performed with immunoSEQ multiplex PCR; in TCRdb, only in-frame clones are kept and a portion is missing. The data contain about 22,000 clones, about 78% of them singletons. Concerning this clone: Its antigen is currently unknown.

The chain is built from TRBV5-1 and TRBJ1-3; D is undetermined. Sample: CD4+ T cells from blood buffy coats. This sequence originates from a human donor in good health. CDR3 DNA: TGCGCCAGCAGCAGCTCTGGCTCTGGAAACACCATATATTTT. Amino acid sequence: CASSSSGSGNTIYF.